The present entry profiles one T cell receptor (beta chain) with its context. Its target is unknown. This specimen comes from a study of post-analysis software for immune sequencing data. Study outcomes and limitations: In patients, TRBV5-6, TRBV5-1 and TRBV20-1 belonged to several TRBV segments found more frequently than in controls. The study found significantly lower normalized Chao1 diversity in multiple sclerosis patients than in controls.

Libraries were made from TCR beta cDNA, and they carried unique molecular identifiers. TCRdb independently ran MiXCR on the PCR reads; one entry per CDR3 protein. The sample has a few hundred thousand distinct CDR3 sequences; less than 40% are singletons. This CDR3 comprises 16 residues. The V segment lost 3 bases and the J segment 5 bases; nucleotides outside the gene matches: 9. Per the germline V gene, CDR1 is DFQATT and CDR2 is SNEGSKA (reference sequence). This clonotype originated in a girl aged 10-17 years with multiple sclerosis. Material for sequencing was blood. The J gene is TRBJ2-5, the V gene TRBV20-1, with 13 bases that match TRBD2. CDR3 sequence: CSASGTSGALGETQYF. The DNA of the CDR3 is TGCAGTGCTAGCGGGACTAGCGGGGCTCTGGGGGAGACCCAGTACTTC.